This T cell receptor beta chain originates from a study of blood T cell repertoires in COVID-19 (dated by TCRdb to the early 2020s). Broadly, across the study: Samples covering the acute and convalescent phases of COVID-19 were provided by collaborators in the United States, Italy and Spain. Nearly every sample came with metadata listing a de-identified subject ID, COVID-19 status, age in years and sex. Where available, HLA class I and class II types were obtained from metadata supplied by the sample provider rather than from assay-based typing. The samples were drawn from two sources: the first 160 participants of the ongoing ImmuneRACE study, and over 950 subjects contributed by 6 global collaborators. The material from the prospective study consisted of cDNA or gDNA derived from T cells, B-cell-depleted T cells, or PBMCs. The dataset comprised deeply sampled blood TCRbeta repertoires from subjects exposed to, actively infected with, or recovered from COVID-19. A freely available public database, intended as a resource for researchers studying the immune response to SARS-CoV-2, is where the repertoires were released. Here is what the overall study found, with its caveats: The quantity of clinical and demographic metadata differed by source and by participant and was supplied without curation.

In Seattle, one collaborating source enrolled patients while the infection was active and tracked those patients longitudinally over the course of disease. The collaborating institutions used their own protocols to collect whole blood in K2EDTA tubes. Collaborator samples were shipped for TCRbeta analysis as frozen whole blood, isolated PBMCs, or DNA extracted from either sample type. TCRbeta CDR3 regions were amplified from genomic DNA using the immunoSEQ Assay, a bias-controlled multiplex PCR. Under the source paper's analysis protocol: The number of nucleated cells in each sample was estimated by amplification of reference gene primers within the assay. To quantify the absolute abundance of each unique TCRbeta CDR3 rearrangement, sequence reads were collapsed and filtered. For each sample, productive Simpson clonality was calculated as the square root of Simpson's diversity index over productive rearrangements. This is the immuneACCESS table as TCRdb keeps it, with only in-frame sequences that have V and J called. A part of the clones is gone; compared with another copy, unresolved V genes explain less than half, and the rest is unexplained. For V, J and clone size, that table is used; D and trimming come from the DNA. This sample is represented by 150,000 to 200,000 clones; roughly 90% of them were singletons. The biggest ten clones account for 4.8% of the sample.

A note on this clone: Its target antigen remains unknown. Per-base quality was not reported, and no clone a single base away is much larger than it.

V is pared back by 0 bases and J by 6 bases, with 5 bases lying between the germline termini. The CDR3, from cysteine to phenylalanine, totals 12 residues. Of the read, only the CDR3 DNA is kept; its 36 bases are in frame from base 1. The germline V gene (reference sequence) specifies SGHNT as CDR1 and YYREEE as CDR2. Sequenced input: peripheral blood. The TCR sequence derives from a man younger than 45 with COVID-19, enrolled during active disease. The rearrangement combines TRBV5-4 with TRBJ2-3, with no confident D gene call. CDR3 sequence: CASSLDWDTQYF. The nucleotides are TGTGCCAGCAGCTTGGACTGGGATACGCAGTATTTT.